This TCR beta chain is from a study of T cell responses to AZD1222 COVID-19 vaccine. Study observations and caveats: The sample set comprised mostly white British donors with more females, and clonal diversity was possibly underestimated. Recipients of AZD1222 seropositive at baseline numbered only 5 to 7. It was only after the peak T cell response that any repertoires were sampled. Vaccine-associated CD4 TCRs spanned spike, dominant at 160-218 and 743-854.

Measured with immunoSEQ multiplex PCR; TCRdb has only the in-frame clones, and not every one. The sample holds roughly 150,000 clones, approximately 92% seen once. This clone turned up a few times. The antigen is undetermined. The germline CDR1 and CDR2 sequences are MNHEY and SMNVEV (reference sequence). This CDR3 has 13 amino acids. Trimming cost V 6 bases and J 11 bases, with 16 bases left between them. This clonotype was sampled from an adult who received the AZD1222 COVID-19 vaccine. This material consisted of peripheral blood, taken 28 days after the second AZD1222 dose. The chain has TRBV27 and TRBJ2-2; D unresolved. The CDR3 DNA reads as TGTGCCAGCAGCCACTCAGCTTGGGGAGAGCTGTTTTTT. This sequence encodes CASSHSAWGELFF.